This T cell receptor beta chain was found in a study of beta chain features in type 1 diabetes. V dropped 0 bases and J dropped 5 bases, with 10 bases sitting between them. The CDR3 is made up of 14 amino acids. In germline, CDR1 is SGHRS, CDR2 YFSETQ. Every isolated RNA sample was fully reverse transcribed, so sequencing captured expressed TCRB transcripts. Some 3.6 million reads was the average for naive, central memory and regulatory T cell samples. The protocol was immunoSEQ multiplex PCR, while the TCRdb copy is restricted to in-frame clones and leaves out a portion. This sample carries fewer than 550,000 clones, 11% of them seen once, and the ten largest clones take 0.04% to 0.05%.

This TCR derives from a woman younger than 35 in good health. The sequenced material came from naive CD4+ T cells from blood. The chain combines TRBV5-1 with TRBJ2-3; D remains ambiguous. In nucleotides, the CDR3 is TGCGCCAGCAGCTTGGAAATTGCGAGAGATACGCAGTATTTT. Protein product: CASSLEIARDTQYF.